The 30 T cell receptor beta chains below all came from one sample that was sequenced in a study of blood T cell repertoires in COVID-19. Libraries were prepared by immunoSEQ multiplex PCR; TCRdb keeps only in-frame clonotypes and omits some of them. Of 140,000 or so clones listed, roughly 80% were seen once; the top ten hold roughly 4.4%. The sequencing sample was made of peripheral blood. The receptors were gathered from a human donor in a cohort sampled during active COVID-19.

The rearrangement joins TRBV6-2 or TRBV6-3 to TRBJ2-3; TRBD2 matches 8 bases. V lost 2 bases, J lost 1 base, and 2 bases stayed unmatched. The germline V gene encodes CDR1 MNHEY and CDR2 SVGEGT. There are 15 residues in the CDR3. The CDR3 protein is CASSYRREGTDTQYF. The CDR3 DNA reads TGTGCCAGCAGTTACAGGCGGGAGGGCACAGATACGCAGTATTTT.

V usage is TRBV18 and J usage is TRBJ1-3; 7 nucleotides match TRBD1. Germline CDR1 reads KGHSH; CDR2 reads LQKENI. Germline trimming cut 3 bases from V and 3 bases from J; bases unmatched to any gene: 5. The CDR3 covers 15 residues. CDR3 coding DNA: TGTGCCAGCTCACCCGAGACAGGGTTTGGAAACACCATATATTTT. Its translation: CASSPETGFGNTIYF.

The chain employs TRBV28 and TRBJ1-2; no definite D call. V shed 6 bases and J shed 8 bases, with 22 bases lying between them. Germline CDR1 MDHEN, CDR2 SYDVKM. The CDR3 has 15 residues. This CDR3 reads CASSRPLGISGGYTF. For the CDR3, the DNA is TGTGCCAGCAGCCGACCCCTGGGGATCTCGGGAGGCTACACCTTC.

The genes are TRBV29-1 and TRBJ2-3; 13 nucleotides agree with TRBD2. CDR1 is SQVTM, CDR2 ANQGSEA, per germline. There are 13 residues in the CDR3. The CDR3 region is CRGTSGDTDTQYF. The DNA for the CDR3 is TGCAGGGGGACTAGCGGGGACACAGATACGCAGTATTTT.

The V and J genes are TRBV5-1 and TRBJ1-1; 9 nucleotides match TRBD1. Germline lookup yields CDR1 SGHRS and CDR2 YFSETQ. Trimming cost V 0 bases and J 1 base; bases outside gene matches: 13. The CDR3 runs to 19 residues. The CDR3 reads CASSLGITGTGLGNTEAFF. DNA for the CDR3: TGCGCCAGCAGCTTGGGTATAACCGGGACAGGGTTAGGGAACACTGAAGCTTTCTTT.

The rearrangement uses TRBV2 and TRBJ2-1; TRBD2 agrees at 8 bases. Germline V CDR1 and CDR2: SNHLY, FYNNEI. The CDR3 runs to 15 residues. Unmatched junction bases numbered 4, after V lost 2 bases and J lost 4 bases. CDR3: CASSERVAGYNEQFF. CDR3 sequence (DNA): TGTGCCAGCAGTGAACGGGTAGCGGGATACAATGAGCAGTTCTTC.

CDR3: CASSRDTPSEAFF. The CDR3 DNA reads as TGTGCCAGCAGCCGGGACACCCCTAGTGAGGCTTTCTTT. The genes are TRBV3-1 (or the pseudogene TRBV3-2) and TRBJ1-1, with D perhaps matching TRBD1 (6 bases). V lost 4 bases, J lost 11 bases, and 17 bases lay in between. The germline V gene encodes CDR1 LGHDT and CDR2 YNNKEL (reference sequence). The CDR3 sequence is 13 residues long.

The rearrangement uses TRBV30 and TRBJ2-5; 7 bases fit TRBD2. This CDR3 comprises 12 residues. The germline gives CDR1 GTSNPN, CDR2 SVGIG (reference sequence). The J segment lost 5 bases and the V segment lost 4 bases, leaving 4 bases of the junction unmatched. The CDR3 reads CAWNLGGETQYF. CDR3 DNA sequence: TGTGCCTGGAACCTGGGAGGGGAGACCCAGTACTTC.

The rearrangement joins TRBV4-1 to TRBJ1-2, with TRBD1 matching 8 bases. This CDR3 contains 15 residues. Germline V gene sequence: CDR1 MGHRA, CDR2 YSYEKL. The V and J ends lost 4 bases and 3 bases, in that order; junction bases with no gene match: 7. The CDR3 region is CASSRIETGDYGYTF. The CDR3 DNA follows: TGCGCCAGCAGCCGCATTGAGACAGGGGACTATGGCTACACCTTC.

The gene calls are TRBV5-6 and TRBJ2-7, with 7 bases aligning to TRBD2. CDR3 length: 16 amino acids. Germline V CDR1 and CDR2: SGHDT, YYEEEE. V was clipped by 2 bases and J by 2 bases; unmatched bases: 10. The CDR3 loop is CASSFSKTSSPYEQYF. The CDR3 DNA reads TGTGCCAGCAGCTTCTCCAAGACTAGCTCTCCCTACGAGCAGTACTTC.

The CDR3 nucleotides read TGCGCCAGCAGCTTCATTGGGGGGGCAGACACCGGGGAGCTGTTTTTT. This encodes CASSFIGGADTGELFF. The chain links TRBV5-1 to TRBJ2-2; tentatively, D is TRBD2 (7 bases). CDR3 size: 16 residues. Trimming left V 2 bases short and J 3 bases short, with 14 bases between. Germline V gene lookup returns CDR1 SGHRS and CDR2 YFSETQ.

The V gene is TRBV7-2, the J gene TRBJ2-5, with D perhaps matching TRBD2 (7 bases). CDR1 is SGHTA and CDR2 is FQGNSA in the germline V gene. CDR3 size: 13 residues. The V end was cut by 2 bases, the J end by 5 bases, with 9 bases between. CDR3 DNA sequence: TGTGCCAGCAGCTTAAGGGGGGGGGAGACCCAGTACTTC. Translated: CASSLRGGETQYF.

The chain is built from TRBV19 and TRBJ1-1; a weak D match, TRBD1 (6 bases). This CDR3 has 13 residues. V shed 6 bases and J shed 8 bases, with 16 bases lying between them. CDR1 and CDR2 (germline): LNHDA, SQIVND (reference sequence). CDR3 DNA: TGTGCCAGTAGGGGTACAGGGCAAGGGGAAGCTTTCTTT. This encodes CASRGTGQGEAFF.

This chain joins TRBV6-5 and TRBJ1-2, with 7 positions matching TRBD1. The CDR3 consists of 14 residues. The J segment lost 5 bases and the V segment lost 1 base, leaving 4 bases of the junction unmatched. The germline CDR1 and CDR2 sequences are MNHEY and SVGAGI. For the CDR3, the DNA is TGTGCCAGCAGTTACTTACAGGGGAGGTATGGCTACACCTTC. Protein product: CASSYLQGRYGYTF.

The genes are TRBV5-1 and TRBJ2-7, with TRBD2 identical over 14 bases. The CDR3 sequence is 19 residues long. Germline CDR1 is SGHRS and CDR2 is YFSETQ. The V gene end was trimmed by 2 bases and the J gene end by 3 bases; junction bases not matched to a gene: 13. The CDR3 DNA reads as TGCGCCAGCAGCTTAACCTGGACTAGCGGGGGGCAAGCGGGCTACGAGCAGTACTTC. This encodes CASSLTWTSGGQAGYEQYF.

The V gene is TRBV9, the J gene TRBJ2-7; 8 nucleotides match TRBD2. V shed 0 bases, J shed 4 bases, and the junction held 6 bases outside the gene matches. The CDR3 consists of 15 residues. Germline CDR1 SGDLS, CDR2 YYNGEE. The DNA for the CDR3 is TGTGCCAGCAGCGTAGCGGGGACTAGTAGGTACGAGCAGTACTTC. This sequence encodes CASSVAGTSRYEQYF.

J is TRBJ2-3 and V is TRBV5-1; tentative D call: TRBD1 (5 bases). CDR3 size: 14 residues. Germline CDR1 SGHRS, CDR2 YFSETQ. Trimming removed 2 bases from V and 0 bases from J, with 7 bases in between. DNA for the CDR3: TGCGCCAGCAGCTTTGACAGTAGCACAGATACGCAGTATTTT. Encoded protein: CASSFDSSTDTQYF.

The chain is built from TRBV5-6 and TRBJ1-4; 8 nucleotides line up with TRBD1. Germline V gene lookup returns CDR1 SGHDT and CDR2 YYEEEE. Trimming at V came to 1 base and at J to 8 bases, leaving 4 bases not matched to a gene. The CDR3 length is 14 residues. DNA of the CDR3: TGTGCCAGCAGCTTGCAGGGGGCGGGGGAAAAACTGTTTTTT. As protein: CASSLQGAGEKLFF.

The chain carries TRBV6-1 and TRBJ2-3, with TRBD2 identical over 10 bases. Germline V gene sequence: CDR1 MNHNS, CDR2 SASEGT. The CDR3 is made up of 14 amino acids. V dropped 2 bases and J dropped 6; count of bases not matched to a gene: 2. CDR3 nucleotides: TGTGCCAGCAGTGAAAGCGGGGGGGATGATACGCAGTATTTT. This sequence encodes CASSESGGDDTQYF.

V gene TRBV5-5 combines with J gene TRBJ1-6, with no clear D. Trimming removed 0 bases from V and 10 bases from J, with 11 bases in between. Germline assignment: CDR1 SGHKS and CDR2 YYEKEE (reference sequence). The CDR3 loop spans 14 amino acids. The CDR3 loop reads CASSLVSTGSPLHF. As DNA, the CDR3 is TGTGCCAGCAGCTTGGTCTCCACGGGGTCACCCCTCCACTTT.

This clone has only a few counts. The V and J genes are TRBV7-8 and TRBJ2-2, with 10 bases identical to TRBD1. In germline, CDR1 is SGHVS, CDR2 FQNEAQ. With 8 bases clipped from V and 3 bases from J, the junction kept 6 bases outside the gene matches. The CDR3 covers 15 residues. CDR3 nucleotide sequence: TGTGCCAGCGGGCGGACAGGGGGGGACACCGGGGAGCTGTTTTTT. Amino acid sequence: CASGRTGGDTGELFF.

The V call is TRBV2, the J call TRBJ2-3, with TRBD1 matching over 7 bases. CDR3 length equals 15 residues. With V trimmed by 8 bases and J by 0 bases, 8 bases remained unmatched. Germline V CDR1 and CDR2: SNHLY, FYNNEI. The CDR3 bases are TGTGCCAGCCAGACAGGGCAGTCTAGCACAGATACGCAGTATTTT. This gives the protein CASQTGQSSTDTQYF.

The V call is TRBV10-2, the J call TRBJ2-2, with 7 bases lining up with TRBD2. Germline assignment: CDR1 WSHSY and CDR2 SAAADI. This CDR3 has 15 amino acids. The J segment lost 7 bases and the V segment lost 2 bases, leaving 7 bases of the junction unmatched. CDR3 coding DNA: TGCGCCAGCAGTGAGACCCCGGGGGGAGGCGGGGAGCTGTTTTTT. Translation gives CASSETPGGGGELFF.

V usage is TRBV5-4 and J usage is TRBJ2-2, with 14 bases aligning to TRBD2. V shed 4 bases, J shed 0 bases, and the junction held 2 bases outside the gene matches. The CDR3 covers 17 residues. CDR1 SGHNT and CDR2 YYREEE come from the germline V gene (reference sequence). The CDR3 DNA reads as TGTGCCAGCAGCCCGGGACTAGCGGGAGCGAACACCGGGGAGCTGTTTTTT. Encoded protein: CASSPGLAGANTGELFF.

The chain joins TRBV25-1 to TRBJ1-3, with D perhaps TRBD1 (6 bases). Between the trimmed V and J ends, which lost 0 bases and 1 base, there was a span of 13 bases. Per the germline V gene, CDR1 is MGHDK and CDR2 is SYGVNS. This CDR3 comprises 17 residues. This CDR3 reads CASSEYYFGQSGNTIYF. DNA for the CDR3: TGTGCCAGCAGTGAATATTACTTTGGACAGTCTGGAAACACCATATATTTT.

V is TRBV5-1 and J is TRBJ2-5, with D perhaps TRBD2 (7 bases). The V end was cut by 4 bases, the J end by 1 base, with 11 bases between. The CDR3 spans 14 residues. Germline V CDR1 and CDR2: SGHRS, YFSETQ. This chain's CDR3 is CASSLGGGQETQYF. CDR3 nucleotide sequence: TGCGCCAGCAGCCTAGGGGGGGGCCAAGAGACCCAGTACTTC. The entire variable domain, with the rest obtained from reference TRBV5-1 and TRBJ2-5, is as follows: KAGVTQTPRYLIKTRGQQVTLSCSPISGHRSVSWYQQTPGQGLQFLFEYFSETQRNKGNFPGRFSGRQFSNSRSEMNVSTLELGDSALYLCASSLGGGQETQYFGPGTRLLVL.

V usage is TRBV30 and J usage is TRBJ1-1; D perhaps matches TRBD1 (5 bases). This CDR3 has 12 amino acids. Germline lookup yields CDR1 GTSNPN and CDR2 SVGIG (reference sequence). V shed 4 bases and J shed 10 bases, with 16 bases lying between them. This CDR3 reads CAWMLTEGVAFF. In DNA, the CDR3 is TGTGCCTGGATGTTGACTGAAGGGGTAGCTTTCTTT.

The rearrangement joins TRBV2 to TRBJ1-3, with 9 positions matching TRBD1. V lost 5 bases to trimming and J lost 0 bases; unmatched junction nucleotides: 5. Germline-derived CDR1 and CDR2 are SNHLY and FYNNEI. The CDR3 length is 16 residues. CDR3: CASSWTGAISGNTIYF. In DNA, the CDR3 is TGTGCCAGCAGTTGGACAGGGGCCATCTCTGGAAACACCATATATTTT.

This clone came up a few times. CDR3 protein: CASNVWQGEIDGYTF. In DNA, the CDR3 is TGTGCCAGTAATGTATGGCAGGGGGAGATTGATGGCTACACCTTC. The chain recombines TRBV19 with TRBJ1-2, with 7 bases that match TRBD1. V was clipped by 7 bases and J by 6 bases; unmatched bases: 14. CDR3 length: 15 amino acids. From germline, CDR1 is LNHDA and CDR2 SQIVND (reference sequence).

The genes are TRBV10-3 and TRBJ2-3; tentative D call: TRBD2 (7 bases). The CDR3 sequence is 15 residues long. Germline CDR1 ENHRY, CDR2 SYGVKD. V was trimmed by 10 bases and J by 0 bases, leaving 17 bases between them. CDR3 sequence reads: CATTQGRGSTDTQYF. DNA for the CDR3: TGTGCCACCACCCAGGGGCGGGGGAGCACAGATACGCAGTATTTT.